This T cell receptor beta chain comes out of a study of cytomegalovirus exposure and HLA in healthy donors. It was with 60 Vbeta and 13 Jbeta primers that the PCR ran. As originally analysed: In a later analysis, of roughly 73 million unique beta chains, 9 million to 11 million appeared in at least two donors. Sequenced by immunoSEQ multiplex PCR; TCRdb stores in-frame clones only, minus some. V and J calls and clone size are copied from that table; D and trimming were computed from the DNA. In the table there are approximately 81,000 clones, over 70% of which are singletons. The germline CDR1 and CDR2 sequences are MNHEY and SMNVEV (reference sequence). This CDR3 is 12 amino acids long. V shed 6 bases and J shed 5 bases, with 9 bases lying between them.

Sequencing was done on a sample of PBMCs. The clonotype originates from a man aged 35-49 years in good health and CMV-seropositive. V gene TRBV27 combines with J gene TRBJ2-3; D is unresolved. The CDR3, as DNA: TGTGCCAGCAGGCCACCCGGAGATACGCAGTATTTT. It yields the protein CASRPPGDTQYF.